The 24 T cell receptor beta chains below were found in one sample sequenced in a study of neurological immune-mediated disorders. Each CDR3 protein is one row after TCRdb ran MiXCR on the 5' RACE reads. The repertoire holds 30,000 to 45,000 distinct CDR3 sequences, approximately 10% seen once, with approximately 7% in the top ten. Source material: PBMCs. These receptors all stem from a woman in her twenties or thirties with HTLV-1-associated myelopathy (HAM/TSP).

With regard to this clonotype: At one boundary the junction diverges from the germline segment, which might be a read error. The rearrangement uses TRBV29-1 and TRBJ2-7; D possibly corresponds to TRBD1 (6 bases). The CDR3 loop spans 12 amino acids. Germline V lookup: CDR1 SQVTM, CDR2 ANQGSEA. CDR3 region: CSFEGQSYEQYF. The DNA of the CDR3 is TGCAGCTTTGAGGGACAATCCTACGAGCAATACTTC.

This clonotype was detected many times. The chain employs TRBV20-1 and TRBJ2-2; 7 nucleotides line up with TRBD2. Trimming removed 3 bases from V and 1 base from J; junction bases left unmatched: 2. In germline, CDR1 is DFQATT, CDR2 SNEGSKA (reference sequence). The length of the CDR3 is 14 residues. The CDR3 spells CSASSSGNTGELFF. CDR3 coding DNA: TGCAGTGCTAGCTCTAGCGGGAACACCGGGGAGCTGTTTTTT.

This clonotype has ten or more counts. The J gene is TRBJ2-3, the V gene TRBV5-6; no firm D call. V gave up 3 bases and J gave up 6 bases, with 11 bases separating them. Germline-derived CDR1 and CDR2 are SGHDT and YYEEEE. This CDR3 comprises 13 residues. The CDR3 spells CASSSYASDTQYF. The CDR3 DNA sequence: TGTGCCAGCAGCTCCTACGCTTCCGATACGCAGTATTTT.

This clonotype was counted many times. The chain carries TRBV6-6 and TRBJ2-1; 7 bases are a match to TRBD1. Trimming at V came to 6 bases and at J to 2 bases, leaving 7 bases not matched to a gene. The CDR3 covers 15 residues. CDR1 is MNHNY, CDR2 SVGAGI, per germline (reference sequence). In DNA form, the CDR3 reads TGTGCCAGCAGCCACGGGACAGTGACCTACAATGAGCAGTTCTTC. Its translation is CASSHGTVTYNEQFF.

The sample holds many counts of this clonotype. The chain is built from TRBV19 and TRBJ1-1; TRBD1 aligns across 7 bases. The CDR3 contains 15 residues. Per the germline V gene, CDR1 is LNHDA and CDR2 is SQIVND (reference sequence). Trimming removed 3 bases from V and 0 bases from J; junction bases left unmatched: 4. As DNA, the CDR3 is TGTGCCAGTAGTATTGCCGGGACAGTGAACACTGAAGCTTTCTTT. Protein: CASSIAGTVNTEAFF.

The rearrangement joins TRBV20-1 to TRBJ2-2, with 7 bases aligning to TRBD1. The junction had 18 bases not matched to a gene; V was cut back by 6 bases and J by 11 bases. There are 15 residues in the CDR3. CDR1 is DFQATT, CDR2 SNEGSKA, per germline (reference sequence). The CDR3 is CSAPRETGFTEELFF. Written as DNA, the CDR3 is TGCAGTGCCCCCAGAGAGACAGGGTTCACCGAAGAGCTGTTTTTT.

In its sample, this clonotype is medium-sized. V and J are TRBV15 and TRBJ2-6; no reliable D call. CDR3 length: 16 residues. V was clipped by 0 bases and J by 0 bases, with 6 bases between them. Germline CDR1 and CDR2: LNHNV and YYDKDF (reference sequence). CDR3 nucleotide sequence: TGTGCCACCAGCAGAGAAGGATTCTCTGGGGCCAACGTCCTGACTTTC. It translates to CATSREGFSGANVLTF.

There are a few counts of this clonotype. This chain uses TRBV15 with TRBJ2-1; D not resolved. CDR3 size: 11 residues. CDR1 LNHNV and CDR2 YYDKDF come from the germline V gene (reference sequence). Trimming left V 2 bases short and J 5 bases short, with 1 base between. The chain's CDR3 is CATSRNNEQFF. The CDR3 DNA sequence: TGTGCCACCAGCAGAAACAATGAGCAGTTCTTC.

This clonotype was detected ten times or more. This chain uses TRBV5-1 with TRBJ2-5; tentative D call: TRBD1 (5 bases). Trimming stripped 3 bases from V and 5 bases from J, with 14 bases between. This CDR3 comprises 14 residues. CDR1 SGHRS and CDR2 YFSETQ come from the germline V gene. The CDR3 region has the DNA TGCGCCAGCAGCTCTCAGGGTTTGTCCGAGACCCAGTACTTC. It is translated as CASSSQGLSETQYF.

This clonotype occurred many times. This rearrangement joins TRBV5-1 to TRBJ2-3; a possible D gene is TRBD2 (7 bases). V was cut by 0 bases and J by 3 bases, with 11 bases left in between. Germline CDR1 and CDR2: SGHRS and YFSETQ. The CDR3 length is 15 residues. The chain's CDR3 is CASSLAGGPTDTQYF. CDR3 coding DNA: TGCGCCAGCAGCTTGGCCGGGGGGCCTACAGATACGCAGTATTTT.

This clonotype occurred many times. The CDR3 here is CASSSLQGVYGYTF. The CDR3 DNA follows: TGTGCCAGCAGCTCCCTACAGGGAGTCTATGGCTACACCTTC. The chain carries TRBV7-2 and TRBJ1-2; maybe TRBD1 (6 bases). The CDR3 contains 14 residues. V was trimmed by 4 bases and J by 4 bases, leaving 13 bases between them. Germline CDR1 is SGHTA and CDR2 is FQGNSA.

This clonotype was counted many times. The chain uses TRBV27 and TRBJ2-1; a possible D gene is TRBD2 (6 bases). Germline-derived CDR1 and CDR2 are MNHEY and SMNVEV (reference sequence). The CDR3 runs 14 residues. V was shortened by 3 bases and J by 6 bases, with 12 bases between the two germline ends. CDR3 sequence reads: CASSFMTSSNEQFF. CDR3 in DNA: TGTGCCAGCAGTTTCATGACTAGTTCCAATGAGCAGTTCTTC.

In this sample, this clonotype turned up many times. The rearrangement links TRBV19 to TRBJ1-4; TRBD1 matches 8 bases. The CDR3 spans 14 residues. Germline CDR1 is LNHDA and CDR2 is SQIVND (reference sequence). The V segment lost 3 bases and the J segment 8 bases; nucleotides outside the gene matches: 5. CDR3 in amino acids: CASSIGQGGEKLFF. In nucleotides, the CDR3 is TGTGCCAGTAGTATCGGACAGGGTGGCGAAAAACTGTTTTTT.

This clonotype showed up many times. The genes are TRBV20-1 and TRBJ1-1; D perhaps matches TRBD1 (6 bases). Trimming took 2 bases from V and 1 from J, leaving 11 bases between them. CDR3 size: 14 residues. Germline loops: CDR1 DFQATT, CDR2 SNEGSKA (reference sequence). CDR3 nucleotides: TGCAGTGCTAGACCGGGGGCCGCGAACACTGAAGCTTTCTTT. Amino acid sequence: CSARPGAANTEAFF.

The chain carries TRBV10-3 and TRBJ2-1; 14 bases match TRBD2. J lost 7 bases, V lost 6 bases, and 8 bases had no gene match. The CDR3 extends over 16 amino acids. In germline, CDR1 is ENHRY, CDR2 SYGVKD. The CDR3 nucleotides are TGTGCCATCAGCGAGGGACTAGCGGGGGCGGGGAATGAGCAGTTCTTC. This codes for CAISEGLAGAGNEQFF.

Ten or more counts support this clonotype. The chain is built from TRBV10-2 and TRBJ1-6; D is unresolved. Germline V gene sequence: CDR1 WSHSY, CDR2 SAAADI. This CDR3 has 12 residues. V lost 7 bases, J lost 7 bases, and 8 bases lay in between. The CDR3: CASIGRNSPLHF. The CDR3 bases are TGCGCCAGCATTGGCAGAAATTCACCCCTCCACTTT.

This clonotype rates as medium-sized. The chain couples TRBV5-1 to TRBJ1-1; TRBD1 is a possible D gene (5 bases). This CDR3 has 13 amino acids. Trimming took 3 bases from V and 2 from J, leaving 8 bases between them. Germline CDR1 is SGHRS and CDR2 is YFSETQ. This CDR3 is CASSYTGNTEAFF. The CDR3 nucleotides read TGCGCCAGCAGCTACACAGGTAACACTGAAGCTTTCTTT.

This clonotype appeared many times. This chain uses TRBV21-1 with TRBJ1-3; the table gives TRBD1 as D, unverified against the DNA. TRBV21-1 has pseudogene status. The CDR3 loop spans 12 amino acids. CDR3 in amino acids: CAIPALRDTIYF. DNA of the CDR3: TGTGCCATCCCCGCCCTTCGGGACACCATATATTTT.

Worth noting for this clonotype: With a much larger clone just one base away, this may be a read error. V and J are TRBV14 and TRBJ2-1; the D is unclear. The CDR3 contains 11 residues. From germline, CDR1 is SGHDN and CDR2 FVKESK. V was cut by 7 bases and J by 4 bases, with 5 bases left in between. CDR3 nucleotide sequence: TGTGCCAGCATCCAGTACAATGAGCAGTTCTTC. Protein: CASIQYNEQFF.

This clonotype was picked up many times. The chain joins TRBV5-1 to TRBJ1-1; D unresolved. Germline V gene lookup returns CDR1 SGHRS and CDR2 YFSETQ. Trimming cost V 0 bases and J 2 bases, with 11 bases left between them. The CDR3 runs to 15 residues. The CDR3 coding sequence is TGCGCCAGCAGCTTGGTCGGAAATGTCAACACTGAAGCTTTCTTT. Translating it yields CASSLVGNVNTEAFF.

In this sample, this clonotype turned up many times. The V and J genes are TRBV7-2 and TRBJ2-3; 10 bases line up with TRBD2. V shed 6 bases and J 3 bases; nucleotides not matched to a gene: 3. There are 14 residues in the CDR3. Germline CDR1 reads SGHTA; CDR2 reads FQGNSA. This chain's CDR3 is CASRPGLATDTQYF. In DNA, the CDR3 is TGTGCCAGCAGGCCGGGACTAGCGACAGATACGCAGTATTTT. The whole variable domain, remainder taken from reference TRBV7-2 and TRBJ2-3, is GAGVSQSPSNKVTEKGKDVELRCDPISGHTALYWYRQSLGQGLEFLIYFQGNSAPDKSGLPSDRFSAERTGGSVSTLTIQRTQQEDSAVYLCASRPGLATDTQYFGPGTRLTVL.

The V gene is TRBV4-2, the J gene TRBJ1-4; possibly TRBD1 for D (6 bases). Germline-derived CDR1 and CDR2 are LGHNA and YNFKEQ. V lost 1 base, J lost 8 bases, and 20 bases lay in between. The CDR3 totals 17 residues. CDR3 in DNA: TGTGCCAGCAGCCAAGCCCGACGGGGGGCGCCGGGCGAAAAACTGTTTTTT. It codes for CASSQARRGAPGEKLFF.

In its sample, this clonotype ranks as medium-sized (0.01 to 0.1%). V and J are TRBV20-1 and TRBJ2-1; tentatively, D is TRBD2 (6 bases). V shed 3 bases and J shed 13 bases, with 13 bases lying between them. The length of the CDR3 is 11 residues. In germline, CDR1 is DFQATT, CDR2 SNEGSKA (reference sequence). CDR3: CSARSGGRQFF. In DNA form, the CDR3 reads TGCAGTGCTAGGAGTGGGGGGAGACAGTTCTTC.

This chain joins TRBV19 and TRBJ1-3, with a possible D match to TRBD1 (5 bases). Germline V lookup: CDR1 LNHDA, CDR2 SQIVND (reference sequence). This CDR3 has 17 amino acids. V was pared by 3 bases and J by 0 bases, with 15 bases between. The CDR3 nucleotides are TGTGCCAGTAGTATGGGGACGCCGATACGCTCTGGAAACACCATATATTTT. Encoded protein: CASSMGTPIRSGNTIYF.